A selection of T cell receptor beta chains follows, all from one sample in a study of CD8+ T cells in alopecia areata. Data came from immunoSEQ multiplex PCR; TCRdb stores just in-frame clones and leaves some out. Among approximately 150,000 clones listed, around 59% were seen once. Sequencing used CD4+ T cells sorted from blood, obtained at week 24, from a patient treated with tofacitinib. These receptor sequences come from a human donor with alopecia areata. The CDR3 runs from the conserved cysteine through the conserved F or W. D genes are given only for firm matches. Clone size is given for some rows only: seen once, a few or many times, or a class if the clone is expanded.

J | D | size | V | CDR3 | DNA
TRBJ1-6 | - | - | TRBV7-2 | CASGPGSPLHF | TGTGCCAGCGGGCCGGGTTCACCCCTCCACTTT
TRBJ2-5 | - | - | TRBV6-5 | CASSYGRDVVETQYF | TGTGCCAGCAGTTATGGAAGGGACGTCGTTGAGACCCAGTACTTC
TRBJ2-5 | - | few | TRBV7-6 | CASSFPGALQETQYF | TGTGCCAGCAGCTTTCCAGGGGCCCTCCAAGAGACCCAGTACTTC
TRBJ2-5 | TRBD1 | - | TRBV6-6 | CASSPGTGRILETQYF | TGTGCCAGCAGTCCAGGGACAGGGCGAATTTTGGAGACCCAGTACTTC
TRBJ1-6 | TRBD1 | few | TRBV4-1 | CASSQERGTGRSPLHF | TGCGCCAGCAGCCAAGAGAGGGGGACAGGGAGGTCACCCCTCCACTTT
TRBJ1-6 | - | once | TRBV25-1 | CASGAEARSPLHF | TGTGCCAGCGGGGCGGAGGCCCGTTCACCCCTCCACTTT
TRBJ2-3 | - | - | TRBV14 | CASSHRLWGTDTQYF | TGTGCCAGCAGCCATCGATTATGGGGCACAGATACGCAGTATTTT
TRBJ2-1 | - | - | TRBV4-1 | CASSHPNGGLGLWEQFF | TGCGCCAGCAGCCACCCCAATGGGGGACTGGGACTTTGGGAGCAGTTCTTC
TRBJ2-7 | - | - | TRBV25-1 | CASSPDTTYEQYF | TGTGCCAGCAGTCCCGACACCACCTACGAGCAGTACTTC
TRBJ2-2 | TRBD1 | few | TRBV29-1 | CSVQTGGANTGELFF | TGCAGCGTCCAAACAGGGGGCGCGAACACCGGGGAGCTGTTTTTT
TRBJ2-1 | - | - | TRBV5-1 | CASSLDVQGSYNEQFF | TGCGCCAGCAGCTTGGATGTACAGGGCTCCTACAATGAGCAGTTCTTC
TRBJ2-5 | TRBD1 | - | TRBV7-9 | CASSLRGQDMETQYF | TGTGCCAGCAGCTTAAGAGGACAGGATATGGAGACCCAGTACTTC
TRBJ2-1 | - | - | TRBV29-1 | CSVGEYNEQFF | TGCAGCGTTGGAGAGTACAATGAGCAGTTCTTC
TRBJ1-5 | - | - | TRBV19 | CASRHLNYSNQPQHF | TGTGCCAGTAGACACCTGAATTATAGCAATCAGCCCCAGCATTTT
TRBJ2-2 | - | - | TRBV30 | CAWSPGRDTGELFF | TGTGCCTGGAGCCCGGGCAGAGACACCGGGGAGCTGTTTTTT
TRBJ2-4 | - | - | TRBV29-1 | CSVGVTENIQYF | TGCAGCGTTGGTGTAACAGAAAACATTCAGTACTTC
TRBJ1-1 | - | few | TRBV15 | CATSRDRSRTVRGFF | TGTGCCACCAGCAGAGATCGGAGCAGGACGGTGCGTGGTTTCTTT
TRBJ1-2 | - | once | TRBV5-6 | CASSLSQANYGYTF | TGTGCCAGCAGCTTGTCGCAGGCTAACTATGGCTACACCTTC
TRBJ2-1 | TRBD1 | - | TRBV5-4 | CASSLDRGRNEQFF | TGTGCCAGCAGCTTGGACAGGGGGCGGAATGAGCAGTTCTTC
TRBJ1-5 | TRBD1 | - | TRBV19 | CASSRTGGWQPQHF | TGTGCCAGTAGTAGGACAGGGGGCTGGCAGCCCCAGCATTTT
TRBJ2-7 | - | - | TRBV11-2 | CASSSGLALGQYF | TGTGCCAGCAGCTCGGGACTCGCTCTAGGGCAGTACTTC
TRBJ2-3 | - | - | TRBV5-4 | CASSPLSGAVLGGDTQYF | TGTGCCAGCAGCCCATTGTCGGGAGCGGTACTAGGAGGGGATACGCAGTATTTT
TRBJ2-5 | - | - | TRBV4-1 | CASSQGPGKETQYF | TGCGCCAGCAGCCAAGGCCCAGGGAAAGAGACCCAGTACTTC
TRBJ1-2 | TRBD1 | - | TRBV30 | CAWRRGTGTYGYTF | TGTGCCTGGAGGAGGGGGACAGGAACGTATGGCTACACCTTC
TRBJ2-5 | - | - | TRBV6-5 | CASSYSIVTVQETQYF | TGTGCCAGCAGTTACTCGATAGTAACCGTACAAGAGACCCAGTACTTC
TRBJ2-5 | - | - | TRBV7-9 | CASSLAGKFEQETQYF | TGTGCCAGCAGCTTAGCCGGGAAGTTTGAACAAGAGACCCAGTACTTC
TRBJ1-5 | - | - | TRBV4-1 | CASSQVGGNQPQHF | TGCGCCAGCAGCCAAGTTGGGGGAAATCAGCCCCAGCATTTT
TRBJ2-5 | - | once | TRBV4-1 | CASSQAGATQYF | TGCGCCAGCAGCCAAGCGGGGGCAACCCAGTACTTC
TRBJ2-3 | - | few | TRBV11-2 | CASSPPSGGQGTQYF | TGTGCCAGCAGCCCCCCCTCGGGGGGCCAGGGTACGCAGTATTTT
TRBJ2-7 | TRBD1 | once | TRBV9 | CASSVGQGAYEQYF | TGTGCCAGCAGCGTAGGACAGGGGGCATACGAGCAGTACTTC
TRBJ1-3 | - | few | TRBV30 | CAWSTLAGNTIYF | TGTGCCTGGAGTACACTCGCTGGAAACACCATATATTTT
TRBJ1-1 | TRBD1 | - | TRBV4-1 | CASSQQFRDRGSEAFF | TGCGCCAGCAGCCAACAGTTCCGGGACAGGGGTTCTGAAGCTTTCTTT
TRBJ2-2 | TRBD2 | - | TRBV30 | CALRPGRGPGELFF | TGTGCCCTGAGACCAGGGAGGGGCCCCGGGGAGCTGTTTTTT
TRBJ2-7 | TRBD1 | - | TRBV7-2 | CASSAGTAYEQYF | TGTGCCAGCAGCGCCGGGACAGCCTACGAGCAGTACTTC
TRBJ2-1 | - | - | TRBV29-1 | CSAVTRSSYNEQFF | TGCAGCGCCGTAACAAGGAGCTCCTACAATGAGCAGTTCTTC
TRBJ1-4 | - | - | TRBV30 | CAWSGEKLFF | TGTGCCTGGAGTGGTGAAAAACTGTTTTTT